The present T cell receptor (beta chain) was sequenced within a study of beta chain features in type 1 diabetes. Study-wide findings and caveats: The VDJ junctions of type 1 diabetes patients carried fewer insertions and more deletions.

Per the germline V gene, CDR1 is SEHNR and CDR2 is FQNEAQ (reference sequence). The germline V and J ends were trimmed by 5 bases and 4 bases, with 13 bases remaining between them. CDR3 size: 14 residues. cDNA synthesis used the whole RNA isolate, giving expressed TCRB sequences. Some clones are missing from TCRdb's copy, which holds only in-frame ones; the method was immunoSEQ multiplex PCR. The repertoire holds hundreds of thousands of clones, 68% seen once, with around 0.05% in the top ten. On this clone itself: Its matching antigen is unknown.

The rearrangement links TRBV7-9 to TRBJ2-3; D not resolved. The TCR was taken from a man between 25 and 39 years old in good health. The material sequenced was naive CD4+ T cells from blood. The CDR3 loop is CASSKGVPADTQYF. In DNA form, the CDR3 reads TGTGCCAGCAGCAAAGGAGTACCAGCAGATACGCAGTATTTT.